The 20 T cell receptor beta chains reported below all come from one sample, sequenced in a study of T cells after yellow fever vaccination. TCRdb passed the 5' RACE reads through MiXCR, listing each CDR3 protein once. In the table there are around 500,000 distinct CDR3 sequences, roughly 22% of which are singletons. Sequencing was performed on PBMCs, taken about 21 days after the first yellow fever vaccination. Receptors originate from a man aged 18-30 years who received the YFV17D yellow fever vaccine.

This clonotype occurred a few times. The rearrangement joins TRBV6-2 or TRBV6-3 to TRBJ2-5, with TRBD1 as a possible D gene (6 bases). The CDR3 contains 14 residues. Trimming stripped 7 bases from V and 4 bases from J, with 16 bases between. Germline V gene data show CDR1 as MNHEY and CDR2 as SVGEGT. In nucleotides, the CDR3 is TGTGCCAGCATTCGAACAGGGTCACGAGAGACCCAGTACTTC. It yields the protein CASIRTGSRETQYF.

This clonotype was detected a few times. The rearrangement uses TRBV28 and TRBJ2-1; D call uncertain. Germline-derived CDR1 and CDR2 are MDHEN and SYDVKM. The CDR3 has 13 amino acids. Trimming stripped 7 bases from V and 8 bases from J, with 15 bases between. The CDR3 DNA reads as TGTGCCAGCAAAGGGTCAGACGGCTATGAGCAGTTCTTC. Translated, it gives CASKGSDGYEQFF.

V and J are TRBV12-3 or TRBV12-4 and TRBJ1-2; D call uncertain. There are 11 residues in the CDR3. Trimming shortened V by 8 bases and J by 8 bases, and 12 bases separated the two germline ends. The DNA for the CDR3 is TGTGCCAGCGTCGGGTTTGGGGGCTACACCTTC. Amino acid sequence: CASVGFGGYTF.

The gene calls are TRBV6-1 and TRBJ2-3; 7 nucleotides align to TRBD2. CDR1 and CDR2 (germline): MNHNS, SASEGT. V shed 8 bases and J 2 bases; nucleotides not matched to a gene: 10. The CDR3 consists of 15 residues. CDR3 nucleotide sequence: TGTGCCAGCCTCCCCCGGGCGGGGGACACAGATACGCAGTATTTT. Protein: CASLPRAGDTDTQYF.

The V gene is TRBV7-6, the J gene TRBJ2-1; either TRBD1 or TRBD2 may fit D (5 bases each). Trimming removed 4 bases from V and 8 bases from J, with 15 bases in between. Germline values: CDR1 SGHVS, CDR2 FNYEAQ. The CDR3 totals 14 residues. CDR3 sequence (DNA): TGTGCCAGCAGCTACGGGACGGAAACCGATGAGCAGTTCTTC. Translated, it gives CASSYGTETDEQFF.

A few counts support this clonotype. V is TRBV7-3 and J is TRBJ2-1; a possible D gene is TRBD2 (6 bases). Germline CDR1 reads SGHTA; CDR2 reads FQGTGA. This CDR3 region has 15 residues. The ends were cut back, 3 bases at V and 5 bases at J, with 14 bases in the middle. The CDR3 reads CASSLMIGGNNEQFF. Here the CDR3 DNA reads TGTGCCAGCAGCTTGATGATCGGGGGTAACAATGAGCAGTTCTTC. Full variable domain (remainder filled in from reference TRBV7-3 and TRBJ2-1): GAGVSQTPSNKVTEKGKYVELRCDPISGHTALYWYRQSLGQGPEFLIYFQGTGAADDSGLPNDRFFAVRPEGSVSTLKIQRTERGDSAVYLCASSLMIGGNNEQFFGPGTRLTVL.

This clonotype came up a few times. The chain combines TRBV7-2 with TRBJ2-1; D is possibly TRBD2 (6 bases). V gave up 2 bases and J gave up 6 bases, with 20 bases separating them. Germline V CDR1 and CDR2: SGHTA, FQGNSA. This CDR3 has 17 amino acids. CDR3 nucleotides: TGTGCCAGCAGCTTAATTATAGACCTACTCGGGGGCAATGAGCAGTTCTTC. Translating gives CASSLIIDLLGGNEQFF. Variable domain in full (rest from reference TRBV7-2 and TRBJ2-1): GAGVSQSPSNKVTEKGKDVELRCDPISGHTALYWYRQSLGQGLEFLIYFQGNSAPDKSGLPSDRFSAERTGGSVSTLTIQRTQQEDSAVYLCASSLIIDLLGGNEQFFGPGTRLTVL.

This clonotype was observed many times. The CDR3 here is CASSLVRQTEAFF. For the CDR3, the DNA is TGTGCCAGCAGCTTAGTCAGGCAGACTGAAGCTTTCTTT. The V and J genes are TRBV11-2 and TRBJ1-1, with D hard to call. Trimming left V 1 base short and J 5 bases short, with 8 bases between. Per the germline V gene, CDR1 is SGHAT and CDR2 is FQNNGV. The CDR3 has 13 residues.

The chain joins TRBV9 to TRBJ2-7; D is perhaps TRBD1 (5 bases). CDR1 is SGDLS and CDR2 is YYNGEE in the germline V gene. The CDR3 length is 13 residues. V was cut by 3 bases and J by 3 bases, with 10 bases left in between. The CDR3 protein is CASSEGAYYEQYF. Here the CDR3 DNA reads TGTGCCAGCAGCGAAGGGGCATACTACGAGCAGTACTTC.

The J gene is TRBJ2-5, the V gene TRBV5-1; D unclear. The CDR3 extends over 14 amino acids. V lost 1 base, J lost 1 base, and 8 bases lay in between. Germline CDR1 SGHRS, CDR2 YFSETQ. Written as DNA, the CDR3 is TGCGCCAGCAGCTTGATGCACCTCCAAGAGACCCAGTACTTC. It codes for CASSLMHLQETQYF.

V gene TRBV5-5 combines with J gene TRBJ2-5, with 7 bases identical to TRBD1. After removal of 7 bases from V and 5 bases from J, the junction contained 11 bases not matched to a gene. The CDR3 has 14 residues. CDR1 and CDR2 from the germline V gene are SGHKS and YYEKEE (reference sequence). The CDR3 sequence: CASGRQGTGETQYF. CDR3 DNA sequence: TGTGCCAGCGGGAGACAGGGAACTGGGGAGACCCAGTACTTC.

V gene TRBV29-1 combines with J gene TRBJ1-3, with 7 bases identical to TRBD1. The length of the CDR3 is 12 residues. The ends lost 6 bases at V and 7 bases at J; junction bases unmatched: 6. CDR1 SQVTM and CDR2 ANQGSEA come from the germline V gene. CDR3 DNA sequence: TGCAGCGTCGACACAGGGGCTAACACCATATATTTT. The encoded protein is CSVDTGANTIYF.

This clonotype was detected only a few times. The J gene is TRBJ1-2, the V gene TRBV7-8; weak D call: TRBD1 (6 bases). Trimming took off 5 bases at V and 2 bases at J, with 12 bases between the two ends. The CDR3 is 14 residues long. Germline assignment: CDR1 SGHVS and CDR2 FQNEAQ. DNA for the CDR3: TGTGCCAGCAGCCCCCGGGACAAGAACTATGGCTACACCTTC. Translating gives CASSPRDKNYGYTF.

The chain employs TRBV4-3 and TRBJ2-3; D may correspond to TRBD1 or TRBD2 (5 bases each). This CDR3 region has 16 residues. Per the germline V gene, CDR1 is LGHNA and CDR2 is YSLEER. Trimming removed 1 base from V and 2 bases from J, with 13 bases in between. The chain's CDR3 is CASSQASGPNTDTQYF. CDR3 nucleotides: TGCGCCAGCAGCCAAGCGTCGGGGCCCAACACAGATACGCAGTATTTT.

This clonotype has more than one count but fewer than ten. This rearrangement joins TRBV5-1 to TRBJ2-1, with TRBD2 identical over 11 bases. The CDR3 is 17 amino acids. The V gene's germline CDR1 is SGHRS and CDR2 YFSETQ. The J segment lost 3 bases and the V segment lost 4 bases, leaving 9 bases of the junction unmatched. CDR3 DNA: TGCGCCAGCAGCCCATCTAGCGGGGGGACCAACTACAATGAGCAGTTCTTC. Its translation is CASSPSSGGTNYNEQFF. Full variable domain (outside the CDR3, taken from reference TRBV5-1 and TRBJ2-1): KAGVTQTPRYLIKTRGQQVTLSCSPISGHRSVSWYQQTPGQGLQFLFEYFSETQRNKGNFPGRFSGRQFSNSRSEMNVSTLELGDSALYLCASSPSSGGTNYNEQFFGPGTRLTVL.

CDR3 residues: CASRAGDAGDTQYF. CDR3 nucleotide sequence: TGTGCCAGTCGCGCGGGAGACGCCGGGGATACGCAGTATTTT. The J gene is TRBJ2-3, the V gene TRBV5-5; 7 bases are shared with TRBD2. The CDR3 sequence is 14 residues long. Unmatched junction bases numbered 12, after V lost 8 bases and J lost 6 bases. Germline V gives CDR1 SGHKS, CDR2 YYEKEE (reference sequence).

In its sample, this clonotype was seen many times. This chain joins TRBV7-9 and TRBJ1-5; D possibly corresponds to TRBD1 (5 bases). There are 18 residues in the CDR3. V lost 4 bases to trimming and J lost 0 bases, with 19 bases between them. The germline V gene encodes CDR1 SEHNR and CDR2 FQNEAQ (reference sequence). CDR3 protein: CASSSPSRGGDSNQPQHF. In DNA form, the CDR3 reads TGTGCCAGCAGCTCCCCTTCGCGGGGGGGGGATAGCAATCAGCCCCAGCATTTT.

V is TRBV12-3 or TRBV12-4 and J is TRBJ2-1; 10 nucleotides match TRBD1. CDR3 length equals 16 residues. The ends lost 6 bases at V and 5 bases at J; junction bases unmatched: 10. The CDR3 spells CASSYVPGQGNNEQFF. CDR3 sequence (DNA): TGTGCCAGCAGCTACGTTCCGGGACAGGGGAACAATGAGCAGTTCTTC.

This clonotype has more than one count but fewer than ten. The chain employs TRBV27 and TRBJ1-1, with a weak D call TRBD1 (5 bases). CDR3 size: 15 residues. V gave up 2 bases and J gave up 3 bases, with 13 bases separating them. Germline values: CDR1 MNHEY, CDR2 SMNVEV (reference sequence). The CDR3, as DNA: TGTGCCAGCAGTTTAGCGGGGCCATTGGACACTGAAGCTTTCTTT. It codes for CASSLAGPLDTEAFF.

The chain joins TRBV11-2 to TRBJ1-4, with D tentatively TRBD1 (5 bases). Germline V gene lookup returns CDR1 SGHAT and CDR2 FQNNGV. V lost 1 base and J 7 bases, leaving 10 bases between the germline ends. The CDR3 spans 14 residues. CDR3 bases: TGTGCCAGCAGCTTAGGCCCGGGGGGTGAAAAACTGTTTTTT. Protein: CASSLGPGGEKLFF. The full variable domain, its missing parts supplied by reference TRBV11-2 and TRBJ1-4, is EAGVAQSPRYKIIEKRQSVAFWCNPISGHATLYWYQQILGQGPKLLIQFQNNGVVDDSQLPKDRFSAERLKGVDSTLKIQPAKLEDSAVYLCASSLGPGGEKLFFGSGTQLSVL.